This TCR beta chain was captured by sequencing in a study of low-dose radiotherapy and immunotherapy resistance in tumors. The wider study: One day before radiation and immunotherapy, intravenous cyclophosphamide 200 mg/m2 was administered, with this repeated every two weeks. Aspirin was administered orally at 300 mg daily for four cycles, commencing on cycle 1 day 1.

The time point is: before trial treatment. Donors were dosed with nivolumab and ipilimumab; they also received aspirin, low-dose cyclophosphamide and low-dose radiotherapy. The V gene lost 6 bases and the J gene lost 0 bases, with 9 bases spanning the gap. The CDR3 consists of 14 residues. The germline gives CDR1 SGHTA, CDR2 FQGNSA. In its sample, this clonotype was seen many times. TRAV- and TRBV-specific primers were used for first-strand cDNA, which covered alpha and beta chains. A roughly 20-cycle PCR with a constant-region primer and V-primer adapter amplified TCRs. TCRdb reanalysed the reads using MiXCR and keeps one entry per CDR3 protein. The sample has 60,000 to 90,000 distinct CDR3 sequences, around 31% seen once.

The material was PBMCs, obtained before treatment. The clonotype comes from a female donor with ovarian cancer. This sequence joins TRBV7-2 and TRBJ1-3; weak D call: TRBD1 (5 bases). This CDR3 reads CASRKGVSGNTIYF. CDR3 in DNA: TGTGCCAGCAGGAAAGGGGTCTCTGGAAACACCATATATTTT.